This T cell receptor beta chain was identified during a study of blood T cell repertoires in COVID-19. Generated by immunoSEQ multiplex PCR, the TCRdb table keeps only in-frame clones and is missing some. The sample has roughly 300,000 clones, 86% seen once. The CDR3 totals 16 residues. CDR1 and CDR2 (germline): SGHRS, YFSETQ. Trimming removed 3 bases from V and 2 bases from J, with 12 bases in between. Sequencing input: PBMCs or T cells enriched from blood (not recorded which). The clonotype originates from a man aged 30 to 39 who had recovered from COVID-19. The rearrangement joins TRBV5-1 to TRBJ2-6; maybe TRBD2 (5 bases). The CDR3 reads CASSSPGKAGANVLTF. For the CDR3, the DNA is TGCGCCAGCAGCTCCCCCGGGAAAGCTGGGGCCAACGTCCTGACTTTC.